A single T cell receptor beta chain is shown here with its context. Its antigen is not identified. The sample belongs to a study of cytomegalovirus exposure and HLA in healthy donors. The wider study: It was reported in a later analysis that the 100 to 150 validation repertoires used the same platform as the 650 to 800 first-cohort repertoires. Broader study findings: In vitro, a few CMV-associated chains proved specific for CMV antigens. Reports showed the classifier diagnosing cytomegalovirus status with high specificity and sensitivity. Cytomegalovirus-associated TCR beta chains were listed, numbering some 180.

From germline, CDR1 is SGHNT and CDR2 YENEEA. The CDR3 consists of 15 residues. V was pared by 4 bases and J by 2 bases, with 13 bases between. Clones were sequenced by immunoSEQ multiplex PCR, and TCRdb holds only the in-frame ones, with some missing. The data contain 110,000 or so clones, more than 90% of them singletons. This chain joins TRBV11-3 and TRBJ2-3; D possibly corresponds to TRBD2 (5 bases). The sample was PBMCs. The TCR was taken from a woman aged 18-30 years in good health and CMV-seronegative. For the CDR3, the DNA is TGTGCCAGCAGCTCCTGGAGCGGTCCCACAGATACGCAGTATTTT. Its translation: CASSSWSGPTDTQYF.